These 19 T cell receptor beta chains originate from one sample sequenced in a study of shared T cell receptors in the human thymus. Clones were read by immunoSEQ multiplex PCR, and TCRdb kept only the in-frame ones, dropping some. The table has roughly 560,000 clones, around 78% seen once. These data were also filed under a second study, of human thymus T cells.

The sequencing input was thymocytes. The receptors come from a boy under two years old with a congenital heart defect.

In DNA, the CDR3 is TGCGCCAGCAGCCAAGACCCCAAGCAAAAAGAGACCCAGTACTTC. Its translation: CASSQDPKQKETQYF. The chain links TRBV4-3 to TRBJ2-5; no firm D call. The CDR3 is 15 amino acids. The ends were cut back, 0 bases at V and 3 bases at J, with 11 bases in the middle. Germline V CDR1 and CDR2: LGHNA, YSLEER.

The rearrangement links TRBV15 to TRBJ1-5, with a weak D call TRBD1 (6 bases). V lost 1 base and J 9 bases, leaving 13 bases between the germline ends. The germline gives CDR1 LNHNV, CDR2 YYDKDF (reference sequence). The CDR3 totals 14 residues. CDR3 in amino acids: CATSRGTEDWPQHF. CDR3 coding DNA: TGTGCCACCAGCAGAGGGACAGAGGATTGGCCCCAGCATTTT.

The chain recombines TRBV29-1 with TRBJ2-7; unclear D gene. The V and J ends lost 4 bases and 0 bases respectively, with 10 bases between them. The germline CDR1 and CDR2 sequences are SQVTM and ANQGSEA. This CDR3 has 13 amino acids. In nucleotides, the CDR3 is TGCAGCGTTGCGCAGAGGAGCTCCTACGAGCAGTACTTC. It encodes CSVAQRSSYEQYF.

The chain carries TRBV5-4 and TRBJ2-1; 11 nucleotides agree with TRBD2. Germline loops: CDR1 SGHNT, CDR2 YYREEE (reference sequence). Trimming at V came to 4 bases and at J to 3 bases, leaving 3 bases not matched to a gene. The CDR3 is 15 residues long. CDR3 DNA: TGTGCCAGCAGCCCAACTAGCGGGGGCTACAATGAGCAGTTCTTC. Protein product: CASSPTSGGYNEQFF.

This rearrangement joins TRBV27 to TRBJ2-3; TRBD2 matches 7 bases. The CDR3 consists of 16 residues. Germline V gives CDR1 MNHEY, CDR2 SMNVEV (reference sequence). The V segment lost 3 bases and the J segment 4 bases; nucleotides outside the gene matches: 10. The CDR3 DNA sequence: TGTGCCAGCAGTTTGCGGGAGCCCCGCGGGTCAGATACGCAGTATTTT. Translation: CASSLREPRGSDTQYF.

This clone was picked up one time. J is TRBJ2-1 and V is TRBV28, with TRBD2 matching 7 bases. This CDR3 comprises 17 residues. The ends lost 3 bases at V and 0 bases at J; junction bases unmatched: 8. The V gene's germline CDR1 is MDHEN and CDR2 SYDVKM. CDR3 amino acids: CASSFRLAELSYNEQFF. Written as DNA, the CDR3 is TGTGCCAGCAGTTTTCGGCTAGCGGAACTCTCCTACAATGAGCAGTTCTTC.

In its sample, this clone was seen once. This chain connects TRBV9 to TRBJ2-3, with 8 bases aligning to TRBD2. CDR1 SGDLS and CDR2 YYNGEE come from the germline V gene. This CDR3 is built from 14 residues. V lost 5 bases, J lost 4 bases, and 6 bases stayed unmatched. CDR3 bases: TGTGCCAGCAGTTCGAGCGGGAGCTCAGATACGCAGTATTTT. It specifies CASSSSGSSDTQYF. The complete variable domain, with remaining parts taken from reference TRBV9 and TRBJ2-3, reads DSGVTQTPKHLITATGQRVTLRCSPRSGDLSVYWYQQSLDQGLQFLIQYYNGEERAKGNILERFSAQQFPDLHSELNLSSLELGDSALYFCASSSSGSSDTQYFGPGTRLTVL.

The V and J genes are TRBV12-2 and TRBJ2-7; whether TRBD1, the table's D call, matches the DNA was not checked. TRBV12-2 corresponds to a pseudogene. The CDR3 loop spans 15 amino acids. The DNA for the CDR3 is TGTGCAAGTCGCTTTTCACAGGGACCCTCCTACGAGCAGTACTTC. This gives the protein CASRFSQGPSYEQYF.

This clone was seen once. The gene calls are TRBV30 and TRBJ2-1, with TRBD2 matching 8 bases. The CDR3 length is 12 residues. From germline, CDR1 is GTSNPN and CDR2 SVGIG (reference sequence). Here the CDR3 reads CVGREGINEQFF. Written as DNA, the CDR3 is TGTGTCGGCCGGGAGGGGATCAATGAGCAGTTCTTC.

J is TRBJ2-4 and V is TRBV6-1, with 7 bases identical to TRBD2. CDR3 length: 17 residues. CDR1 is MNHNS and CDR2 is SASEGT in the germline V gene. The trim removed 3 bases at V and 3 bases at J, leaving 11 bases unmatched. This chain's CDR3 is CASSDSWRELDKNIQYF. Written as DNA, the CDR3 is TGTGCCAGCAGTGATAGCTGGCGGGAGTTGGACAAAAACATTCAGTACTTC.

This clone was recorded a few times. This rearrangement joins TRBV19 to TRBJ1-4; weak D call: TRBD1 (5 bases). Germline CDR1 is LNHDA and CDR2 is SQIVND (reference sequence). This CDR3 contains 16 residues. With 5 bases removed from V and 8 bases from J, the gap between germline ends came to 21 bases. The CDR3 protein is CASSLTPAPRGEKLFF. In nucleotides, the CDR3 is TGTGCCAGTAGTCTCACCCCGGCCCCTCGGGGGGAAAAACTGTTTTTT.

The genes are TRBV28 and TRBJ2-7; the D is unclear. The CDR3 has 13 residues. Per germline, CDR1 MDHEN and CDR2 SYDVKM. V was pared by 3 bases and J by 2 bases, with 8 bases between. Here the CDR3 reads CASSFSETYEQYF. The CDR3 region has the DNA TGTGCCAGCAGTTTTTCAGAAACCTACGAGCAGTACTTC.

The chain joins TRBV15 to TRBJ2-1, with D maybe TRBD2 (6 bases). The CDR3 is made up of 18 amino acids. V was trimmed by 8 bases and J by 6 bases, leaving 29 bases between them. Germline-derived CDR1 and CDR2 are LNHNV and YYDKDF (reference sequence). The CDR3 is CATAASGRDGRRINEQFF. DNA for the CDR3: TGTGCCACCGCAGCGTCGGGGCGAGACGGGAGAAGGATCAATGAGCAGTTCTTC.

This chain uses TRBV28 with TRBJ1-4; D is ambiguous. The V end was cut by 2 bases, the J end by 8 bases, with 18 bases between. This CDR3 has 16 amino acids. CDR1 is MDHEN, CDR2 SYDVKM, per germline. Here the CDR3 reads CASSLHRRRAREKLFF. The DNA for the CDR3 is TGTGCCAGCAGTTTACACCGACGGAGGGCGAGGGAAAAACTGTTTTTT.

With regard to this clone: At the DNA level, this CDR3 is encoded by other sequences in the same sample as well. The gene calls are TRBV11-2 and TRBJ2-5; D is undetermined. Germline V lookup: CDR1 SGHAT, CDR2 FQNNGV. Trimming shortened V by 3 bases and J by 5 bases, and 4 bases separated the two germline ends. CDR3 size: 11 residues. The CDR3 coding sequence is TGTGCCAGCAGCTTGAGGGAGACCCAGTACTTC. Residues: CASSLRETQYF.

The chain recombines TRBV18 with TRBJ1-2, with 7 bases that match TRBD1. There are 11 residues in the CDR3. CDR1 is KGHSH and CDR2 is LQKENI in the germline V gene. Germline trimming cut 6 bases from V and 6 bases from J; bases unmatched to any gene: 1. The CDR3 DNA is TGTGCCAGCTCGACAGGGAATGGCTACACCTTC. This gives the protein CASSTGNGYTF.

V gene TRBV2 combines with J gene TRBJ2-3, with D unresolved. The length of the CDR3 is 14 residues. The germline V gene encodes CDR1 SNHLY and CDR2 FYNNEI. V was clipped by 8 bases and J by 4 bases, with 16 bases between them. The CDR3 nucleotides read TGTGCCAGCCGCCGAATGGGCCTTCCAGATACGCAGTATTTT. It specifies CASRRMGLPDTQYF. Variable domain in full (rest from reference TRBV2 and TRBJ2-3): EPEVTQTPSHQVTQMGQEVILRCVPISNHLYFYWYRQILGQKVEFLVSFYNNEISEKSEIFDDQFSVERPDGSNFTLKIRSTKLEDSAMYFCASRRMGLPDTQYFGPGTRLTVL.

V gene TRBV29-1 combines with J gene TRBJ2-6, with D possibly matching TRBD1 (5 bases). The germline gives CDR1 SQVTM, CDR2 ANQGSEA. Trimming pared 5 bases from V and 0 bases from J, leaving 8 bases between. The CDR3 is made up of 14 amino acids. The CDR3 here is CSVPDSSGANVLTF. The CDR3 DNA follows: TGCAGCGTTCCCGACAGCTCTGGGGCCAACGTCCTGACTTTC.

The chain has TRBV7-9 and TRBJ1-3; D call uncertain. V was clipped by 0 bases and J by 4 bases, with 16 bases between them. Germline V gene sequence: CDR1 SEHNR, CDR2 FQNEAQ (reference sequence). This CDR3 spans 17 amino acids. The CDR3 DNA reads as TGTGCCAGCAGCTTAGCGGAGGCCCTCTGGTGGGGAAACACCATATATTTT. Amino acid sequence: CASSLAEALWWGNTIYF. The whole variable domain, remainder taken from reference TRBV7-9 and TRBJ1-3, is DTGVSQNPRHKITKRGQNVTFRCDPISEHNRLYWYRQTLGQGPEFLTYFQNEAQLEKSRLLSDRFSAERPKGSFSTLEIQRTEQGDSAMYLCASSLAEALWWGNTIYFGEGSWLTVV.